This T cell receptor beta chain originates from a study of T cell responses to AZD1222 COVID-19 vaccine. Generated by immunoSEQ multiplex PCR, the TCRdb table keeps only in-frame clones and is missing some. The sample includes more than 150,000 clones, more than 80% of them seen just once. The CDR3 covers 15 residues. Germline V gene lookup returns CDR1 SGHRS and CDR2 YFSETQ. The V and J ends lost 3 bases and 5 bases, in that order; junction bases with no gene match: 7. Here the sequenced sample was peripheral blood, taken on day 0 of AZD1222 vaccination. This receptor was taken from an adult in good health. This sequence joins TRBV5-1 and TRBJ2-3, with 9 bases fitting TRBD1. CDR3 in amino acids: CASSSGQGGKDTQYF. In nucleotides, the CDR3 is TGCGCCAGCAGCTCGGGACAGGGAGGGAAAGATACGCAGTATTTT.